Listed here are 17 T cell receptor beta chains from one sample, sequenced in a study of CD8+ T cells in alopecia areata. Indicated treatment: oral pan-JAK inhibitor, 5-10 mg twice daily. Extraction and reverse transcription of RNA yielded cDNA as the sequencing template. The table came from immunoSEQ multiplex PCR; TCRdb's copy has only in-frame clones and leaves some out. The sample has roughly 170,000 clones; around 58% are singletons. Material: CD8+ T cells sorted from blood, obtained at week 24, from a patient treated with tofacitinib. Receptors originate from a human donor with alopecia areata.

The rearrangement joins TRBV11-2 to TRBJ1-1; tentative D call: TRBD1 (6 bases). The germline CDR1 and CDR2 sequences are SGHAT and FQNNGV. The CDR3 extends over 13 amino acids. Trimming stripped 1 base from V and 8 bases from J, with 11 bases between. CDR3: CASSLVSRGEAFF. Written as DNA, the CDR3 is TGTGCCAGCAGCTTAGTAAGCAGGGGCGAAGCTTTCTTT.

The count of this clone is one. The chain links TRBV7-9 to TRBJ1-2; no clear D. This CDR3 has 13 amino acids. V shed 3 bases and J shed 3 bases, with 8 bases lying between them. Germline lookup yields CDR1 SEHNR and CDR2 FQNEAQ (reference sequence). The CDR3 bases are TGTGCCAGCAGCTTCCGGGGTGACTATGGCTACACCTTC. The encoded protein is CASSFRGDYGYTF.

This clone occurred a few times. The chain recombines TRBV27 with TRBJ2-2, with TRBD1 matching 7 bases. The CDR3 sequence is 17 residues long. J gave up 4 bases and V 7 bases, and 15 bases lay outside the gene matches. The V gene's germline CDR1 is MNHEY and CDR2 SMNVEV (reference sequence). The CDR3 sequence: CASTSWIRGQPTGELFF. CDR3 DNA sequence: TGTGCCAGCACATCTTGGATTAGGGGACAGCCCACCGGGGAGCTGTTTTTT.

This clone was seen only once. The rearrangement links TRBV30 to TRBJ1-2, with D maybe TRBD1 (5 bases). V gave up 3 bases and J gave up 5 bases, with 16 bases separating them. Per germline, CDR1 GTSNPN and CDR2 SVGIG (reference sequence). The CDR3 runs 14 residues. The CDR3 region has the DNA TGTGCCTGGAGAGACCCTCGGGACGCTTATGGCTACACCTTC. Protein: CAWRDPRDAYGYTF.

The rearrangement links TRBV2 to TRBJ2-3; a weak D match, TRBD2 (5 bases). This CDR3 is 12 amino acids long. Looked up from germline, CDR1 is SNHLY and CDR2 is FYNNEI. The germline V and J ends were trimmed by 8 bases and 1 base, with 7 bases remaining between them. The CDR3 DNA reads as TGTGCCAGCTGGGGAGGCACAGATACGCAGTATTTT. It codes for CASWGGTDTQYF.

J is TRBJ2-5 and V is TRBV10-3; maybe TRBD1 (6 bases). This CDR3 has 12 amino acids. With 0 bases removed from V and 12 bases from J, the gap between germline ends came to 11 bases. Germline V gene data show CDR1 as ENHRY and CDR2 as SYGVKD. The CDR3 DNA follows: TGTGCCATCAGTGAGTCGGACAGACAGGAGTACTTC. Translation gives CAISESDRQEYF.

The chain joins TRBV6-5 to TRBJ1-4; 8 bases line up with TRBD1. CDR3 length: 14 residues. J gave up 10 bases and V 3 bases, and 7 bases lay outside the gene matches. Looked up from germline, CDR1 is MNHEY and CDR2 is SVGAGI. CDR3 in DNA: TGTGCCAGCAGTTATGGACAGGGAGAGGTAAAACTGTTTTTT. This gives the protein CASSYGQGEVKLFF.

In its sample, this clone was seen a few times. The V gene is TRBV5-1, the J gene TRBJ1-1, with 8 bases that match TRBD1. Losses at the gene ends were 0 bases for V and 5 bases for J; bases not matched to a gene: 12. CDR3 length: 17 residues. Germline loops: CDR1 SGHRS, CDR2 YFSETQ. DNA for the CDR3: TGCGCCAGCAGCTTGGCCCTCCGGACAGGGTTCCATACTGAAGCTTTCTTT. Translating it yields CASSLALRTGFHTEAFF.

V gene TRBV29-1 combines with J gene TRBJ1-1; the D is unclear. Trimming removed 8 bases at V and 1 base at J, with 8 bases between. CDR3 length equals 11 residues. Looked up from germline, CDR1 is SQVTM and CDR2 is ANQGSEA. In nucleotides, the CDR3 is TGCAGCATCCGCAGGAACACTGAAGCTTTCTTT. Translation: CSIRRNTEAFF. Together with reference TRBV29-1 and TRBJ1-1, the CDR3 gives the full variable domain: SAVISQKPSRDICQRGTSLTIQCQVDSQVTMMFWYRQQPGQSLTLIATANQGSEATYESGFVIDKFPISRPNLTFSTLTVSNMSPEDSSIYLCSIRRNTEAFFGQGTRLTVV.

This chain joins TRBV4-1 and TRBJ1-5; D gene unclear. This CDR3 region has 14 residues. The V gene's germline CDR1 is MGHRA and CDR2 YSYEKL. V was trimmed by 0 bases and J by 7 bases, leaving 10 bases between them. CDR3 bases: TGCGCCAGCAGCCAAGATTCGTGGTGGCAGCCCCAGCATTTT. Encoded protein: CASSQDSWWQPQHF.

V gene TRBV29-1 combines with J gene TRBJ1-1, with 7 nucleotides matching TRBD1. Germline assignment: CDR1 SQVTM and CDR2 ANQGSEA. This CDR3 region has 13 residues. V was pared by 7 bases and J by 0 bases, with 5 bases of the junction left unmatched. The CDR3 bases are TGCAGCGGCCTACAGGGGATGAACACTGAAGCTTTCTTT. This sequence encodes CSGLQGMNTEAFF.

This sequence joins TRBV5-1 and TRBJ2-5; 8 nucleotides align to TRBD1. Per the germline V gene, CDR1 is SGHRS and CDR2 is YFSETQ. The CDR3 has 16 residues. Trimming cost V 0 bases and J 6 bases; bases outside gene matches: 10. The CDR3 protein is CASSLGRGPKNKTQYF. The CDR3 DNA reads TGCGCCAGCAGCTTGGGCAGGGGGCCGAAAAACAAGACCCAGTACTTC. The variable domain in full, with the rest retrieved from reference TRBV5-1 and TRBJ2-5, is KAGVTQTPRYLIKTRGQQVTLSCSPISGHRSVSWYQQTPGQGLQFLFEYFSETQRNKGNFPGRFSGRQFSNSRSEMNVSTLELGDSALYLCASSLGRGPKNKTQYFGPGTRLLVL.

A few counts support this clone. As DNA, the CDR3 is TGTGCCTGGAGTACTGGGGCCAAAAACATTCAGTACTTC. Translation: CAWSTGAKNIQYF. V is TRBV30 and J is TRBJ2-4; no reliable D call. The CDR3 loop spans 13 amino acids. V lost 2 bases and J 1 base, leaving 6 bases between the germline ends. Germline-derived CDR1 and CDR2 are GTSNPN and SVGIG (reference sequence).

The V call is TRBV4-2, the J call TRBJ2-7; D gene unclear. The CDR3 loop spans 15 amino acids. Per the germline V gene, CDR1 is LGHNA and CDR2 is YNFKEQ. The ends were cut back, 1 base at V and 2 bases at J, with 12 bases in the middle. CDR3 in amino acids: CASSQVKQTAYEQYF. CDR3 sequence (DNA): TGTGCCAGCAGCCAAGTAAAACAGACCGCCTACGAGCAGTACTTC.

J is TRBJ1-2 and V is TRBV7-9; D gene unclear. Germline CDR1 and CDR2: SEHNR and FQNEAQ (reference sequence). Trimming left V 1 base short and J 8 bases short, with 11 bases between. The CDR3 spans 13 residues. This CDR3 is CASSLGSVHGYTF. The CDR3, as DNA: TGTGCCAGCAGCTTAGGGTCGGTCCACGGCTACACCTTC.

The chain recombines TRBV30 with TRBJ1-1, with a weak D call TRBD1 (6 bases). The CDR3 consists of 14 residues. Between the trimmed V and J ends, which lost 0 bases and 7 bases, there was a span of 15 bases. The germline V gene has CDR1 GTSNPN and CDR2 SVGIG (reference sequence). The CDR3 nucleotides are TGTGCCTGGAGTGTGATTGGGACACACCATGAAGCTTTCTTT. Its protein is CAWSVIGTHHEAFF.

The chain recombines TRBV2 with TRBJ2-1; D unclear. V was pared by 4 bases and J by 2 bases, with 15 bases between. The CDR3 covers 16 residues. Germline V gene sequence: CDR1 SNHLY, CDR2 FYNNEI. This CDR3 is CASSAWLDSTYNEQFF. The CDR3 DNA reads TGTGCCAGCAGTGCTTGGCTAGATTCTACCTACAATGAGCAGTTCTTC.